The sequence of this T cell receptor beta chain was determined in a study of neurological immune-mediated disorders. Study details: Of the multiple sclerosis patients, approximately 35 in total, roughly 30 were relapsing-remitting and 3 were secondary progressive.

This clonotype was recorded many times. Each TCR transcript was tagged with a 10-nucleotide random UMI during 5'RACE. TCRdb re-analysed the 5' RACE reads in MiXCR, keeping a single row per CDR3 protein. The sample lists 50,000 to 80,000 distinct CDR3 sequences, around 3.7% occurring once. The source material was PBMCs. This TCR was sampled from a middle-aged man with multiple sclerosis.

In DNA form, the CDR3 reads TGTGCTACCAAGACGGGAGGTGCCTACAATGAGCAGTTCTTC. It translates to CATKTGGAYNEQFF. The chain is built from TRBV6-5 and TRBJ2-1; 7 nucleotides agree with TRBD2. Germline V CDR1 and CDR2: MNHEY, SVGAGI. The CDR3 covers 14 residues.